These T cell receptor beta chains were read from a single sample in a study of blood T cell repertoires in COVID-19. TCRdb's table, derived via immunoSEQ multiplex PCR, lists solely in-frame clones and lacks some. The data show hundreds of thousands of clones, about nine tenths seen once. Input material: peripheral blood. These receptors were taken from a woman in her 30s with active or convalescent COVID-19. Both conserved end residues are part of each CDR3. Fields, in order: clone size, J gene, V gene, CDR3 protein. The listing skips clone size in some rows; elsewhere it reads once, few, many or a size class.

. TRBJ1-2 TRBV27 CASSSEYANYGYTF
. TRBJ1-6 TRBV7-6 CASSLGTGINSPLHF
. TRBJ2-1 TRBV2 CASTPNFYSNEQFF
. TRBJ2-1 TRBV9 CASSVVSSGSYNEQFF
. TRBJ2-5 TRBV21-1 CASSIRLGAETQYF
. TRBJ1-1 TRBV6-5 CAGGVRGATEAFF
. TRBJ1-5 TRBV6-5 CASRGTAYSNQPQHF
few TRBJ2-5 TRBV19 CASSDRGGPSGTQYF
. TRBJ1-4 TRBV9 CASSPVTDPFEKLFF
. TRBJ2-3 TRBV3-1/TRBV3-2 CASSPARASTDTQYF
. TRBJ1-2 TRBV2 CASSESWERVNYGYTF
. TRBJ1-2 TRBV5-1 CASSFEGRGGDYGYTF
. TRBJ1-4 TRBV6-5 CASSYSGTNEKLFF
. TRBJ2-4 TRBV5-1 CASSSDYREDIQYF
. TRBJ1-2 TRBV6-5 CASSQVAGGYTF
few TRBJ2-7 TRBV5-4 CASSLQGGSSYEQYF
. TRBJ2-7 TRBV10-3 CAISDPGVVGYEQYF
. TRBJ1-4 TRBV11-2 CASSLLTGQFNEKLFF
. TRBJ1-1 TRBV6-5 CASSSGASNTEAFF
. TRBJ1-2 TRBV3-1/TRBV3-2 CASSQANSNYGYTF
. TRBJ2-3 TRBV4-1 CASSHQGLAGGTDTQYF
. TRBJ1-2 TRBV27 CASSYGQNYGYTF
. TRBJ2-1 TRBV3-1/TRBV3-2 CANRTSGISYNEQFF
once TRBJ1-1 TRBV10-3 CAISTGAPGTEAFF
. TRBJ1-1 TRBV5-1 CASSSGQGNTEAFF
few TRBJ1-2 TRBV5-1 CASSLGQPNYGYTF
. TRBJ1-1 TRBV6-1 CASSEVSGGNTEAFF
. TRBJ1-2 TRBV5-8 CASSLPDSSTYGYTF
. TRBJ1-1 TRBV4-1 CASSHQQGGNTEAFF
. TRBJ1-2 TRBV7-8 CASSLGGQSPYGYTF
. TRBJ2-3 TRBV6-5 CASRLAGVDTQYF
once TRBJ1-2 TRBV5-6 CASSLSSVYGYTF
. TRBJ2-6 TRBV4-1 CASSQEPQVAGANVLTF
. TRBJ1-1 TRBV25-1 CASSPRTGANTEAFF
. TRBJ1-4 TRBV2 CASHRAGAEKLFF
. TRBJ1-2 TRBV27 CASSSGQEPNYGYTF
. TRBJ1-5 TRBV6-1 CASSEVRRGGNQPQHF
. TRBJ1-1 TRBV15 CATSREQGAAAFF
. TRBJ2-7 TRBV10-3 CAARGDRPYEQYF
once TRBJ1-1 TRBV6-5 CASSRQGIGNTEAFF
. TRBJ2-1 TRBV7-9 CASSPGSRNEQFF
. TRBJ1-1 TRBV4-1 CASSQDFPVMNTEAFF
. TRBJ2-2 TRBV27 CASSYRTGEGGELFF
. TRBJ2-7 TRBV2 CASSEKGTGSHEQYF
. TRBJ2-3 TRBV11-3 CASSLGGSTDTQYF
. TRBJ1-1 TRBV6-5 CASSYSTGNEVTF
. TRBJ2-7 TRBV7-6 CASSLATGPSYEQYF
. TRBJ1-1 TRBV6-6 CASSYPTGKGPEAFF
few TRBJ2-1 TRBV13 CASSLKGLAGGGSYNEQFF
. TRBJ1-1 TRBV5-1 CASSSRTGTGAPEAFF
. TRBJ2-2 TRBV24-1 CATSDPDRGVTGELFF
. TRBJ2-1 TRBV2 CASSEVNGRAVDYEQFF
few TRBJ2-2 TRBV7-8 CASSRLPNPNTGELFF
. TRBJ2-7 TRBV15 CATSPDGGGYEQYF
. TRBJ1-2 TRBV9 CASSVRPGTGVGYTF
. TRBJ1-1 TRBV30 CAWSVQGNTEAFF